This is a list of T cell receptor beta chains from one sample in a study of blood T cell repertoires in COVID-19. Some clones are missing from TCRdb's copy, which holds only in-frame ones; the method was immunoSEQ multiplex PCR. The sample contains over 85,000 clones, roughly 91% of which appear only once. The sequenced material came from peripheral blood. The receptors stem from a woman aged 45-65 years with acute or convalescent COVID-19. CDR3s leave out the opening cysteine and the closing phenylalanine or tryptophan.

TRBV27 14 ASSEGLAASYNEQF
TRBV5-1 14 ASGPTSGGLGETQY
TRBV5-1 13 ASGDRGVDTGELF
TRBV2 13 ASSRQGAEKNIQY
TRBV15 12 ATSRGQQGNEQF
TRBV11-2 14 ASSYGGRAPSDTQY
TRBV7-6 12 ASGLRGNTGELF
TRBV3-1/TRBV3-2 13 ASSPGGTPNTEAF
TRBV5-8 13 ASSLAWTGSGGYT
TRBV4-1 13 ASSQESGGSHEQF
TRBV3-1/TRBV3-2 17 ASSRRSALAGARLNEQF
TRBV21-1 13 ASSKSGLFNSPLH
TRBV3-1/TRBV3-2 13 ASSSRTGTYNEQF
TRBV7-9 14 ASSYGTGGSYNEQF
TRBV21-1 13 ASTLQREGLNEQY
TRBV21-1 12 ASRLRMNTGELF
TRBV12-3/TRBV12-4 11 ASIPQGAPGAF
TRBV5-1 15 ASSLGRAGLPSYEQY
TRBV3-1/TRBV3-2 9 ASSLRETQY
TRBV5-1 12 ASSLDRGAGEQY
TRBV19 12 ASSRQGRAGELF
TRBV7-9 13 ASSLAFRETHEQF
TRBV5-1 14 ASSQSAGGSGETQY
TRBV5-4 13 ASSPGTGDNQPQH
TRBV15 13 ATSREQGAGYEQY
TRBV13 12 ASSPRLAGDEQY
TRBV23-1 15 ASSQRGGFENTGELF
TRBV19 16 ASSIEAEEGAATYEQY